This T cell receptor (beta chain) is from a study of beta chain features in type 1 diabetes. Study-wide results and caveats: For Type 1 diabetes patients, all four CD4+ subsets carried TCRB CDR3s that were moderately but significantly shorter.

Germline V gives CDR1 KGHSH, CDR2 LQKENI. Trimming left V 6 bases short and J 8 bases short, with 20 bases between. This CDR3 region has 15 residues. The sequenced template was cDNA made from the entire isolated RNA. TCRdb keeps only in-frame clones here, not all; method: immunoSEQ multiplex PCR. This sample yields around 100,000 clones, of which 28% are seen a single time; 0.5% to 0.6% belongs to the top ten. This clone was detected only a few times. Its target is not known. This sequence was found in a woman under 30 with type 1 diabetes. The sequenced sample was central memory CD4+ T cells from blood. The genes are TRBV18 and TRBJ2-1, with D maybe TRBD2 (5 bases). The CDR3 nucleotides are TGTGCCAGCTCCCGAGGGATAGAGGGTTCTTATGAGCAGTTCTTC. Its translation: CASSRGIEGSYEQFF.